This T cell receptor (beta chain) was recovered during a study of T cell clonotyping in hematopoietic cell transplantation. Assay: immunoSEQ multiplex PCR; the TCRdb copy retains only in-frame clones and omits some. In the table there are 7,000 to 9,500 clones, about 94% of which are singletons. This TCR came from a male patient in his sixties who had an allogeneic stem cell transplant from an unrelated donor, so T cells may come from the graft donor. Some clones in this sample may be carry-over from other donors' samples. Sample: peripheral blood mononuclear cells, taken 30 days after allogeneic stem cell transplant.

The chain's CDR3 is CASSALSGSIGTIQYF. The CDR3, as DNA: TGTGCCAGCAGTGCACTTAGCGGGAGTATAGGAACCATTCAGTACTTC. The gene calls are TRBV27 and TRBJ2-4; 9 bases are shared with TRBD2. Trimming cost V 5 bases and J 9 bases; bases outside gene matches: 14. The germline CDR1 and CDR2 sequences are MNHEY and SMNVEV (reference sequence). This CDR3 spans 16 amino acids.